This TCR beta chain is from a study of T cell repertoires in cytomegalovirus infection. Study context: CMV epitopes used comprised recently identified HLA-C-restricted ones and well-studied HLA-B-restricted ones. Public TCR beta signatures indicated both CMV infection and matching HLA type.

Study-wide findings and caveats: The ex vivo response was dominated by HLA-C-restricted CMV-specific TCR beta clonotypes. Cumulative frequency of public TCR beta families picked out carriers of CMV plus the relevant HLA.

From germline, CDR1 is PRHDT and CDR2 FYEKMQ (reference sequence). Trimming took off 5 bases at V and 0 bases at J, with 7 bases between the two ends. The CDR3 extends over 14 amino acids. This clonotype was found a few times. Its antigen is not identified. TCRdb analysed the reads with MiXCR anew, one entry per CDR3 protein. The table has about 770,000 distinct CDR3 sequences, almost 30% seen once. The sequencing here drew on cultured CD8+ T cells from PBMCs, taken from culture after CMV antigen stimulation. The clonotype originates from a human donor in good health (CMV status not recorded). Some clones in this sample may be carry-over from other donors' samples. The V gene is TRBV13, the J gene TRBJ2-2; D is unresolved. The CDR3 reads CASSPEANTGELFF. The CDR3 DNA sequence: TGTGCCAGCAGCCCCGAAGCGAACACCGGGGAGCTGTTTTTT.